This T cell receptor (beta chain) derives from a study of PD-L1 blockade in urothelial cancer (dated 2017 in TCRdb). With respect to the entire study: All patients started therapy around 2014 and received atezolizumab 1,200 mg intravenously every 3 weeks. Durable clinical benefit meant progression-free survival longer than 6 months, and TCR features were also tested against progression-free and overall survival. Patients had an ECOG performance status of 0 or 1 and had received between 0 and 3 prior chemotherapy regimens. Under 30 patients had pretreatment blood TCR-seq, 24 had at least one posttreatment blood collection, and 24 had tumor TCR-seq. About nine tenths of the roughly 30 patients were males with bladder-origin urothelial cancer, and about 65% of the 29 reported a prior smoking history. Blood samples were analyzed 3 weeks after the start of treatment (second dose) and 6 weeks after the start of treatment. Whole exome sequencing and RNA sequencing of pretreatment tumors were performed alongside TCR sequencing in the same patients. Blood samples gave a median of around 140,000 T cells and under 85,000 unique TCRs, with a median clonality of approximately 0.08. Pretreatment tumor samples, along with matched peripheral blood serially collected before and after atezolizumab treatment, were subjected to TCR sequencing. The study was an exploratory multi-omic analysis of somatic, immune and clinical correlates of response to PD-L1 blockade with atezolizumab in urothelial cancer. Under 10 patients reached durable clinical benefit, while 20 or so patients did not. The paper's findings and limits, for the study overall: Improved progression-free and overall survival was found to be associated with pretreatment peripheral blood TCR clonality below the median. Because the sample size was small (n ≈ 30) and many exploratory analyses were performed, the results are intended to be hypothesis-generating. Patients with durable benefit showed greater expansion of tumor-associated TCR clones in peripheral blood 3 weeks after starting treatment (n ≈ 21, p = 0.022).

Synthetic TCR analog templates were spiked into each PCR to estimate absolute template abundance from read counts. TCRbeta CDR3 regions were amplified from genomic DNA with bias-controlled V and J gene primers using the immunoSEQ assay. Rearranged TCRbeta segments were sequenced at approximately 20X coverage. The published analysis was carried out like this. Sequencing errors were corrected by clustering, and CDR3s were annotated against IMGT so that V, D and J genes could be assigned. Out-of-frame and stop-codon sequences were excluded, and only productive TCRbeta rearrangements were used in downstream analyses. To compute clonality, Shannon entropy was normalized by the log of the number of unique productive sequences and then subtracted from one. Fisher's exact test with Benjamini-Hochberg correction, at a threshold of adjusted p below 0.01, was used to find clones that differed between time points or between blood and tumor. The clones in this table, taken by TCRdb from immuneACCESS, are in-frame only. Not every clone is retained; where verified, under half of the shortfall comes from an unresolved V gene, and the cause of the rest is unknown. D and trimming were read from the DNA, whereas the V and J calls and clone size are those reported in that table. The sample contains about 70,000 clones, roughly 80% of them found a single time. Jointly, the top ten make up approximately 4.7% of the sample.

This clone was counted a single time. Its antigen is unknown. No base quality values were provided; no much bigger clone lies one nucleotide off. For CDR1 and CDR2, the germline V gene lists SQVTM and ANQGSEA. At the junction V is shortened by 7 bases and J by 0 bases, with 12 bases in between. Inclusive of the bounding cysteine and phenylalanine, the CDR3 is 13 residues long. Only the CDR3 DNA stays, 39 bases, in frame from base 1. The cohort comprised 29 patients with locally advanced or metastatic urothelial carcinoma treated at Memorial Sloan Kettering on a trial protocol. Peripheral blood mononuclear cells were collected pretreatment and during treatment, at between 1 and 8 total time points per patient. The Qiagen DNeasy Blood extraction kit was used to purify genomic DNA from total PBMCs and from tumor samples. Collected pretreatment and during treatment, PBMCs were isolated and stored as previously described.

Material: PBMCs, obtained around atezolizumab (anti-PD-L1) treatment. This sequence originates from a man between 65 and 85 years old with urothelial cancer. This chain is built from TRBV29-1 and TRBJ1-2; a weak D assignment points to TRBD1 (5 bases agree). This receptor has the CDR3 CSDRLTANYGYTF. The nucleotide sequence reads TGCAGCGACCGACTGACAGCTAACTATGGCTACACCTTC.